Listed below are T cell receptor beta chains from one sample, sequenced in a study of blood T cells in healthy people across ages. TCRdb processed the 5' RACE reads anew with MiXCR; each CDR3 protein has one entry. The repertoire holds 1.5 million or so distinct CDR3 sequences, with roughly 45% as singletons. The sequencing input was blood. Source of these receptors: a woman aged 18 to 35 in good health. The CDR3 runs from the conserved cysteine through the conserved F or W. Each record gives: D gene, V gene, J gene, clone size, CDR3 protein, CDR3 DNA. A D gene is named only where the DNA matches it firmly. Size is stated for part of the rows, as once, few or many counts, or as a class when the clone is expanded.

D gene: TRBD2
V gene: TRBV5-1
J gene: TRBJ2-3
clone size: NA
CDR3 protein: CASSGRGGEDTQYF
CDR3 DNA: TGCGCCAGCAGCGGGCGGGGGGGAGAAGATACGCAGTATTTT

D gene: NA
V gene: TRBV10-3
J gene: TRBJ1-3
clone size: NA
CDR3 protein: CAISDGYSGNTIYF
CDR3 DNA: TGTGCCATCAGTGACGGTTACTCTGGAAACACCATATATTTT

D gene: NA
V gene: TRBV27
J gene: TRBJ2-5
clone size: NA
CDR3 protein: CASSPRAAVQETQYF
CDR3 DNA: TGTGCCAGCAGTCCCAGGGCAGCTGTCCAAGAGACCCAGTACTTC

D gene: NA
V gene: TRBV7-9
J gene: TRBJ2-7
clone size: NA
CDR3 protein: CASSLVPDTYEQYF
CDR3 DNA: TGTGCCAGCAGCTTAGTACCGGACACCTACGAGCAGTACTTC

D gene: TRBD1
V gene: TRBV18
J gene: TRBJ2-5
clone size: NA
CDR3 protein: CASSPQVGTAFQETQYF
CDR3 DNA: TGTGCCAGCTCACCCCAGGTCGGGACAGCCTTCCAAGAGACCCAGTACTTC

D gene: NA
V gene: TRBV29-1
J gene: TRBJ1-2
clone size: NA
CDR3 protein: CSVEGGWGNYGYTF
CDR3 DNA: TGCAGCGTTGAAGGGGGGTGGGGGAACTATGGCTACACCTTC

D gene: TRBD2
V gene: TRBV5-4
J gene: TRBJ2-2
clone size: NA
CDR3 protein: CAGTLAGSNTGELFF
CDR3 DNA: TGTGCCGGAACCCTAGCGGGTTCGAACACCGGGGAGCTGTTTTTT

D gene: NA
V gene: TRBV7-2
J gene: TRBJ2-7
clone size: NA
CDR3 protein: CASSFDSGHNEQYF
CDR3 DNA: TGTGCCAGCAGCTTCGATTCAGGCCACAATGAGCAGTACTTC

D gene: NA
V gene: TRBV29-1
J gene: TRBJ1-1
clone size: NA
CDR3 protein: CSVEHIVPTEAFF
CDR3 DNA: TGCAGCGTTGAACACATTGTCCCCACTGAAGCTTTCTTT

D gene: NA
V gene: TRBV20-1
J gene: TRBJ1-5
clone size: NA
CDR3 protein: CSAADGSRREPQHF
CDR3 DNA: TGCAGTGCAGCGGACGGCTCAAGGCGGGAGCCCCAGCATTTT

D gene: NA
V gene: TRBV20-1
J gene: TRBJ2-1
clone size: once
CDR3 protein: CSASGLEPYNEQFF
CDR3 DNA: TGCAGTGCTAGTGGACTCGAACCTTACAATGAGCAGTTCTTC